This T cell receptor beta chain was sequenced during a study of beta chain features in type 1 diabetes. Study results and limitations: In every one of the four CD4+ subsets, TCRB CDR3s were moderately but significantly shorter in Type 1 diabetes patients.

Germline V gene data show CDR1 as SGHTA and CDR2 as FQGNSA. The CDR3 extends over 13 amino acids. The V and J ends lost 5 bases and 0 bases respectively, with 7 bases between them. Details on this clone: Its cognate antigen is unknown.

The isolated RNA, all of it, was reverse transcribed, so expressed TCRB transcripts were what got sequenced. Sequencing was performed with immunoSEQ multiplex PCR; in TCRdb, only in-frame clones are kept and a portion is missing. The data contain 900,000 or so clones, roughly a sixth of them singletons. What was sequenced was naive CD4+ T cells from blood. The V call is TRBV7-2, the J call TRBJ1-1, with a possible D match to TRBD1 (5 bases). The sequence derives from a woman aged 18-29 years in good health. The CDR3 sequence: CASSGTLNTEAFF. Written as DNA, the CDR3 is TGTGCCAGCAGCGGGACCTTGAACACTGAAGCTTTCTTT.